This T cell receptor beta chain was profiled in a study of shared clonotypes between healthy human individuals. Whole-study results and caveats: For naive CD4 cells, roughly 5% of clonotypes were shared across a few donors. Relative to memory subsets, naive subsets generally showed larger estimated richness.

V shed 0 bases and J shed 3 bases, with 12 bases lying between them. This CDR3 is built from 15 residues. Germline CDR1 LNHNV, CDR2 YYDKDF (reference sequence). Some clones are missing from TCRdb's copy, which holds only in-frame ones; the method was immunoSEQ multiplex PCR. The data contain a few million clones, about 90% of them singletons. For this clone: As yet, its antigen is unknown.

The chain uses TRBV15 and TRBJ2-7; unclear D gene. The TCR sequence derives from a man between 18 and 35 years old in good health. Some clones in this sample may be carry-over from other donors' samples. Sequencing was performed on naive CD4+ T cells from PBMCs. Subset noted: CD45RA+ positively selected. This chain's CDR3 is CATSREVGQVYEQYF. In nucleotides, the CDR3 is TGTGCCACCAGCAGAGAAGTTGGGCAGGTCTACGAGCAGTACTTC. Combining the CDR3 with reference TRBV15 and TRBJ2-7 gives the whole variable domain DAMVIQNPRYQVTQFGKPVTLSCSQTLNHNVMYWYQQKSSQAPKLLFHYYDKDFNNEADTPDNFQSRRPNTSFCFLDIRSPGLGDTAMYLCATSREVGQVYEQYFGPGTRLTVT.